This record concerns one T cell receptor (beta chain) sequence. Data came from immunoSEQ multiplex PCR; TCRdb stores just in-frame clones and leaves some out. The sample records 310,000 or so clones, around 86% being singletons. The record originates from a study of blood T cell repertoires in COVID-19. The receptor comes from a woman aged 18-29 years who had recovered from COVID-19. Sample: PBMCs or T cells enriched from blood (not recorded which).

CDR3 protein: CASAHSGGLGEAFF. In DNA, the CDR3 is TGCGCCAGCGCCCACAGCGGGGGGCTGGGTGAAGCTTTCTTT. The rearrangement links TRBV10-2 to TRBJ1-1; D might be TRBD1 (6 bases). The V gene's germline CDR1 is WSHSY and CDR2 SAAADI. CDR3 length equals 14 residues. V was shortened by 8 bases and J by 7 bases, with 20 bases between the two germline ends.